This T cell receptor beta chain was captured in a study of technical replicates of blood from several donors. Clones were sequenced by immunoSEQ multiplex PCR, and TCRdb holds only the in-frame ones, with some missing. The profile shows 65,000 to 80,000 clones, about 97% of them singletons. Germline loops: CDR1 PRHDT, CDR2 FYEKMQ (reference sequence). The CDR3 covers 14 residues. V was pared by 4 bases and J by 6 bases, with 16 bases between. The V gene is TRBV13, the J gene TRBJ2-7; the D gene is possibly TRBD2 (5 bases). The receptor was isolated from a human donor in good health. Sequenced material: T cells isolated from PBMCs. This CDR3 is CASSSLAGETEQYF. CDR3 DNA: TGTGCCAGCAGCTCTCTCGCCGGGGAGACCGAGCAGTACTTC.